The 11 T cell receptor beta chains below come from one sample, sequenced in a study of blood T cell repertoires in COVID-19 (dated by TCRdb to 2018 to 2020). The library came from the immunoSEQ multiplex PCR assay. The source is immuneACCESS, and TCRdb retained only in-frame sequences with V and J called. Part of the clones is not carried over; for the studies checked, unresolved V genes explain less than half of this, and the remainder is unexplained. The sample table contains around 130,000 clones; only one count was recorded for 82% of them. About 4.2% of the sample rests with the top ten. The source material was peripheral blood. These receptors originate from a woman aged 70-85 years with acute or convalescent COVID-19.

This clone came up once. The chain uses TRBV30 and TRBJ1-6; 8 bases agree with TRBD1. The germline V gene encodes CDR1 GTSNPN and CDR2 SVGIG (reference sequence). This CDR3 is built from 15 residues. J was trimmed by 3 bases and V by 2 bases; bases with no gene match: 3. The CDR3 here is CAWSRGQGYNSPLHF. CDR3 in DNA: TGTGCCTGGAGTCGAGGACAGGGCTATAATTCACCCCTCCACTTT. The variable domain in full, with the rest retrieved from reference TRBV30 and TRBJ1-6, is SQTIHQWPATLVQPVGSPLSLECTVEGTSNPNLYWYRQAAGRGLQLLFYSVGIGQISSEVPQNLSASRPQDRQFILSSKKLLLSDSGFYLCAWSRGQGYNSPLHFGNGTRLTVT.

The chain carries TRBV5-4 and TRBJ1-1, with a possible D match to TRBD1 (5 bases). Germline V gives CDR1 SGHNT, CDR2 YYREEE (reference sequence). V was cut by 4 bases and J by 1 base, with 20 bases left in between. The CDR3 covers 17 residues. This CDR3 reads CASSPSGVADRNTEAFF. The CDR3, as DNA: TGTGCCAGCAGCCCTAGTGGGGTTGCTGACAGGAACACTGAAGCTTTCTTT.

The CDR3 DNA sequence: TGTGCCAGCAGCCCTACAGGGGAAGGATCACCCCTCCACTTT. Translation: CASSPTGEGSPLHF. The chain joins TRBV5-4 to TRBJ1-6; 7 nucleotides line up with TRBD1. Losses at the gene ends were 4 bases for V and 10 bases for J; bases not matched to a gene: 8. The CDR3 extends over 14 amino acids. Germline V gene sequence: CDR1 SGHNT, CDR2 YYREEE (reference sequence).

The chain recombines TRBV19 with TRBJ1-5; TRBD1 matches at 8 bases. Per the germline V gene, CDR1 is LNHDA and CDR2 is SQIVND (reference sequence). The CDR3 spans 14 residues. V lost 6 bases and J lost 7; bases outside the gene matches: 8. The CDR3: CASSPGQGSQPQHF. The CDR3 DNA follows: TGTGCCAGTAGCCCTGGACAGGGCTCCCAGCCCCAGCATTTT.

The rearrangement uses TRBV5-4 and TRBJ1-6; 9 positions match TRBD1. CDR1 and CDR2 from the germline V gene are SGHNT and YYREEE (reference sequence). J gave up 0 bases and V 4 bases, and 8 bases lay outside the gene matches. This CDR3 is built from 18 residues. DNA of the CDR3: TGTGCCAGCAGCCCGAGAACGACAGGGGGCTCCTATAATTCACCCCTCCACTTT. Its translation is CASSPRTTGGSYNSPLHF.

This clone appeared a single time. CDR3 region: CASSRQLNTEAFF. CDR3 bases: TGTGCCAGCAGCCGACAGCTGAACACTGAAGCTTTCTTT. The chain is built from TRBV11-3 and TRBJ1-1; a possible D gene is TRBD1 (5 bases). With 5 bases removed from V and 0 bases from J, the gap between germline ends came to 7 bases. CDR1 and CDR2 (germline): SGHNT, YENEEA. The CDR3 contains 13 residues.

This chain links TRBV19 with TRBJ2-2; D gene unclear. The V gene lost 4 bases and the J gene lost 1 base, with 10 bases spanning the gap. The CDR3 sequence is 15 residues long. Germline V gives CDR1 LNHDA, CDR2 SQIVND (reference sequence). CDR3 sequence: CASSNQPGNTGELFF. The CDR3 DNA follows: TGTGCCAGTAGTAACCAACCCGGGAACACCGGGGAGCTGTTTTTT.

The V call is TRBV29-1, the J call TRBJ1-4; D possibly corresponds to TRBD1 (6 bases). Germline V gene sequence: CDR1 SQVTM, CDR2 ANQGSEA. Trimming pared 8 bases from V and 2 bases from J, leaving 12 bases between. CDR3 size: 13 residues. The CDR3 loop reads CSSKGDTNEKLFF. The CDR3, as DNA: TGCAGCTCCAAGGGGGATACTAATGAAAAACTGTTTTTT.

This chain links TRBV5-1 with TRBJ2-7; tentatively, D is TRBD2 (7 bases). Germline CDR1 SGHRS, CDR2 YFSETQ. V dropped 6 bases and J dropped 3 bases, with 16 bases sitting between them. The CDR3 extends over 14 amino acids. CDR3 region: CASKGGGLGYEQYF. CDR3 bases: TGCGCCAGCAAAGGGGGGGGCTTAGGCTACGAGCAGTACTTC.

The CDR3 sequence is CASSQDRGGSYNSPLHF. DNA of the CDR3: TGCGCCAGCAGCCAAGATAGGGGGGGATCCTATAATTCACCCCTCCACTTT. The V and J genes are TRBV4-3 and TRBJ1-6, with D possibly matching TRBD1 (6 bases). Germline lookup yields CDR1 LGHNA and CDR2 YSLEER. The CDR3 extends over 17 amino acids. V lost 0 bases and J 1 base, leaving 10 bases between the germline ends.

The chain employs TRBV6-5 and TRBJ1-5; a possible D gene is TRBD1 (6 bases). This CDR3 region has 15 residues. Germline CDR1 MNHEY, CDR2 SVGAGI. V was trimmed by 7 bases and J by 0 bases, leaving 13 bases between them. Here the CDR3 DNA reads TGTGCCAGCAAGTTGTCAGGGGCTAGCAATCAGCCCCAGCATTTT. Its protein is CASKLSGASNQPQHF.